The following is a T cell receptor (beta chain) sequence with its context. Its specificity is not known. This sample was taken from a study of T cell repertoires in cytomegalovirus infection. As for the study in general: Public TCR beta signatures provided an indication of both CMV infection and a matching HLA type.

Study-wide points: Summed frequency of public TCR beta families distinguished CMV carriers with the relevant HLA. HLA-C-restricted CMV-specific TCR beta clonotypes prevailed in the ex vivo response.

TCRdb redid the calling of the reads with MiXCR, one entry per CDR3 protein. Of roughly 760,000 distinct CDR3 sequences in the sample, approximately 40% were seen once. Sample: PBMCs. This receptor was identified in a human donor in good health (CMV status not recorded). Some clones in this sample may be carry-over from other donors' samples.

The chain's CDR3 is CASSLSASGRNEQFF. The CDR3 DNA follows: TGTGCCAGCAGCTTGAGCGCTAGCGGGAGGAATGAGCAGTTCTTC. The chain couples TRBV7-2 to TRBJ2-1; the match to TRBD2 covers 11 bases. CDR3 length: 15 residues. CDR1 and CDR2 (germline): SGHTA, FQGNSA. V shed 3 bases, J shed 7 bases, and the junction held 5 bases outside the gene matches.